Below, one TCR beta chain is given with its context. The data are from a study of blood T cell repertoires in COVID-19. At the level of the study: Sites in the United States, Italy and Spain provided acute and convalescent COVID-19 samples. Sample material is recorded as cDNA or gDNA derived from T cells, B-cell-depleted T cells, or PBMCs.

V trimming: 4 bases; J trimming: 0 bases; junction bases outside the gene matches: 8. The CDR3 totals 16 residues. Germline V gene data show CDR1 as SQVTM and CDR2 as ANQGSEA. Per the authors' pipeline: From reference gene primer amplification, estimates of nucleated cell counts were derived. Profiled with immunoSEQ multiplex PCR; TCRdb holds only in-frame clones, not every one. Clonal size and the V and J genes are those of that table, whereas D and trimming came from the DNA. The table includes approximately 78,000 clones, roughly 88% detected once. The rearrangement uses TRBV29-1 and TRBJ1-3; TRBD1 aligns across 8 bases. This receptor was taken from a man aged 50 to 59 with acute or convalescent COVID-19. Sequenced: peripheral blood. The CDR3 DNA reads TGCAGCGTTGCACTCGTCACAGGGGGCTCTGGAAACACCATATATTTT. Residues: CSVALVTGGSGNTIYF.